The 2 T cell receptor beta chains below all came from one sample that was sequenced in a study of early T cells in non-severe SARS-CoV-2 infection. TCRdb ran MiXCR on the 5' RACE reads and lists one entry per CDR3 protein. This table has over 45,000 distinct CDR3 sequences, roughly 16% appearing once. This sample comprised whole blood, obtained at baseline. The source of these receptors is an adult who was a healthcare worker with PCR-confirmed SARS-CoV-2 infection or an uninfected control (not recorded which).

This clonotype has just a few counts. The gene calls are TRBV7-8 and TRBJ2-7; the D is unclear. The CDR3 contains 15 residues. V lost 1 base to trimming and J lost 2 bases, with 12 bases between them. CDR1 and CDR2 from the germline V gene are SGHVS and FQNEAQ. DNA for the CDR3: TGTGCCAGCAGCTTAGATGTAGGGATCCCCTACGAGCAGTACTTC. This translates into CASSLDVGIPYEQYF.

Many counts were recorded for this clonotype. The rearrangement uses TRBV28 and TRBJ2-1; perhaps TRBD1 as D (6 bases). Trimming stripped 7 bases from V and 2 bases from J, with 15 bases between. CDR1 is MDHEN and CDR2 is SYDVKM in the germline V gene. There are 15 residues in the CDR3. The CDR3 protein is CASTNRVGTYNEQFF. Written as DNA, the CDR3 is TGTGCCAGCACAAACAGGGTGGGGACCTACAATGAGCAGTTCTTC.